The 23 T cell receptor beta chains listed next were all sequenced from one sample in a study of blood T cell repertoires in COVID-19. Clones were read by immunoSEQ multiplex PCR, and TCRdb kept only the in-frame ones, dropping some. The sample has 200,000 to 250,000 clones, around 90% seen once. Input material: peripheral blood. Every receptor here comes from a man aged 65 to 85 with acute or convalescent COVID-19.

CDR3 loop: CASSLWAQPQHF. The CDR3, as DNA: TGTGCCAGCAGTTTATGGGCCCAGCCCCAGCATTTT. The chain joins TRBV12-3 or TRBV12-4 to TRBJ1-5, with unresolved D. V lost 2 bases, J lost 7 bases, and 6 bases lay in between. This CDR3 comprises 12 residues.

The chain joins TRBV9 to TRBJ2-3; TRBD1 might be the D (6 bases). The ends were cut back, 1 base at V and 2 bases at J, with 14 bases in the middle. The CDR3 has 16 amino acids. Germline CDR1 SGDLS, CDR2 YYNGEE. In DNA form, the CDR3 reads TGTGCCAGCAGCGTACCCCGTGGACAGAACACAGATACGCAGTATTTT. This sequence encodes CASSVPRGQNTDTQYF.

J is TRBJ2-2 and V is TRBV27; TRBD2 aligns across 10 bases. The CDR3 is made up of 16 amino acids. V was pared by 6 bases and J by 4 bases, with 8 bases of the junction left unmatched. From germline, CDR1 is MNHEY and CDR2 SMNVEV (reference sequence). CDR3 sequence: CASRSSGRYGTGELFF. The CDR3 DNA reads as TGTGCCAGCAGAAGTAGCGGGAGGTACGGCACCGGGGAGCTGTTTTTT.

The table lists this clone with a count of one. The gene calls are TRBV5-4 and TRBJ1-1; D remains unclear. Per germline, CDR1 SGHNT and CDR2 YYREEE (reference sequence). The V and J ends lost 4 bases and 3 bases respectively, with 10 bases between them. This CDR3 is built from 13 residues. The DNA for the CDR3 is TGTGCCAGCAGCCCCGTAGGAGACACTGAAGCTTTCTTT. Protein: CASSPVGDTEAFF. The full variable domain, its missing parts supplied by reference TRBV5-4 and TRBJ1-1, is ETGVTQSPTHLIKTRGQQVTLRCSSQSGHNTVSWYQQALGQGPQFIFQYYREEENGRGNFPPRFSGLQFPNYSSELNVNALELDDSALYLCASSPVGDTEAFFGQGTRLTVV.

The V call is TRBV5-1, the J call TRBJ1-6; no clear D. This CDR3 spans 17 amino acids. With 0 bases removed from V and 0 bases from J, the gap between germline ends came to 10 bases. Germline V gives CDR1 SGHRS, CDR2 YFSETQ. The CDR3 sequence is CASSLGGSSSYNSPLHF. CDR3 sequence (DNA): TGCGCCAGCAGCTTGGGCGGGTCGAGCTCCTATAATTCACCCCTCCACTTT.

A single count supports this clone. The chain is built from TRBV19 and TRBJ1-5, with 7 bases that match TRBD1. The CDR3 runs 13 residues. The J segment lost 2 bases and the V segment lost 8 bases, leaving 3 bases of the junction unmatched. CDR1 and CDR2 (germline): LNHDA, SQIVND (reference sequence). The CDR3 here is CASEGQRNQPQHF. Written as DNA, the CDR3 is TGTGCCAGTGAGGGACAGCGCAATCAGCCCCAGCATTTT. The variable domain in full, completed from reference TRBV19 and TRBJ1-5, reads DGGITQSPKYLFRKEGQNVTLSCEQNLNHDAMYWYRQDPGQGLRLIYYSQIVNDFQKGDIAEGYSVSREKKESFPLTVTSAQKNPTAFYLCASEGQRNQPQHFGDGTRLSIL.

The chain joins TRBV6-5 to TRBJ1-1; a weak D match, TRBD1 (6 bases). The CDR3 is made up of 15 amino acids. Trimming took off 10 bases at V and 4 bases at J, with 22 bases between the two ends. Germline V gene sequence: CDR1 MNHEY, CDR2 SVGAGI. The CDR3 loop reads CATGETPGGGTEAFF. DNA of the CDR3: TGTGCCACCGGAGAGACTCCGGGGGGCGGCACTGAAGCTTTCTTT.

CDR3 sequence: CASRLQGTSNQPQHF. CDR3 DNA sequence: TGTGCCAGCAGGTTACAGGGCACGAGCAATCAGCCCCAGCATTTT. V and J are TRBV14 and TRBJ1-5; possible D gene TRBD1, 6 bases. The CDR3 totals 15 residues. V lost 6 bases to trimming and J lost 1 base, with 13 bases between them. Germline-derived CDR1 and CDR2 are SGHDN and FVKESK.

V is TRBV7-2 and J is TRBJ2-4, with a tentative D call TRBD1 (6 bases). The germline V gene has CDR1 SGHTA and CDR2 FQGNSA. V gave up 2 bases and J gave up 0 bases, with 11 bases separating them. The CDR3 totals 16 residues. The CDR3 sequence: CASSLSPGVAKNIQYF. The CDR3 coding sequence is TGTGCCAGCAGCTTAAGTCCAGGGGTAGCCAAAAACATTCAGTACTTC.

V usage is TRBV7-2 and J usage is TRBJ2-2, with D maybe TRBD2 (5 bases). Trimming took off 3 bases at V and 7 bases at J, with 6 bases between the two ends. The CDR3 extends over 12 amino acids. Germline loops: CDR1 SGHTA, CDR2 FQGNSA. DNA of the CDR3: TGTGCCAGCAGCTTGGAGGTCGGGGAGCTGTTTTTT. Protein sequence: CASSLEVGELFF.

V gene TRBV28 combines with J gene TRBJ2-5; D is ambiguous. The CDR3 runs 14 residues. Germline values: CDR1 MDHEN, CDR2 SYDVKM. Between the trimmed V and J ends, which lost 5 bases and 5 bases, there was a span of 15 bases. Here the CDR3 DNA reads TGTGCCAGCAGTCCCTCGACTGGATTCGAGACCCAGTACTTC. Amino acid sequence: CASSPSTGFETQYF.

The chain has TRBV2 and TRBJ1-5; 11 bases line up with TRBD1. Germline CDR1 reads SNHLY; CDR2 reads FYNNEI. This CDR3 spans 15 amino acids. The V gene end was trimmed by 4 bases and the J gene end by 4 bases; junction bases not matched to a gene: 3. The CDR3, as DNA: TGTGCCAGCAGTGGGGGGACAGGGGGGAATCAGCCCCAGCATTTT. Protein: CASSGGTGGNQPQHF.

V and J are TRBV7-6 and TRBJ2-2; D is unresolved. Germline CDR1 reads SGHVS; CDR2 reads FNYEAQ. Trimming shortened V by 0 bases and J by 2 bases, and 10 bases separated the two germline ends. This CDR3 has 16 amino acids. CDR3 sequence: CASSLASLFNTGELFF. CDR3 coding DNA: TGTGCCAGCAGCTTAGCGTCCCTATTTAACACCGGGGAGCTGTTTTTT.

The chain combines TRBV11-3 with TRBJ2-7, with 8 bases fitting TRBD1. The CDR3 extends over 16 amino acids. Per the germline V gene, CDR1 is SGHNT and CDR2 is YENEEA. V was pared by 4 bases and J by 0 bases, with 8 bases of the junction left unmatched. The CDR3 nucleotides are TGTGCCAGCAGCTCCGATGCGGACAGGGACTCCTACGAGCAGTACTTC. Translating gives CASSSDADRDSYEQYF.

The rearrangement joins TRBV29-1 to TRBJ1-2; the D gene is possibly TRBD1 (6 bases). CDR3 size: 14 residues. The V and J ends lost 6 bases and 4 bases respectively, with 18 bases between them. Germline V gives CDR1 SQVTM, CDR2 ANQGSEA. The CDR3 bases are TGCAGCGTCAGTGAAACAGGGATGAGCTATGGCTACACCTTC. Protein product: CSVSETGMSYGYTF.

This chain joins TRBV4-3 and TRBJ2-6; 9 nucleotides match TRBD1. The CDR3 is 20 residues long. CDR1 and CDR2 from the germline V gene are LGHNA and YSLEER. V lost 0 bases to trimming and J lost 0 bases; unmatched junction nucleotides: 9. CDR3 amino acids: CASSQDSLTGGFSGANVLTF. The DNA of the CDR3 is TGCGCCAGCAGCCAAGACTCACTGACAGGGGGTTTCTCTGGGGCCAACGTCCTGACTTTC.

The chain employs TRBV18 and TRBJ1-1, with a possible D match to TRBD1 (5 bases). CDR3 size: 15 residues. Germline CDR1 reads KGHSH; CDR2 reads LQKENI. Between the trimmed V and J ends, which lost 5 bases and 1 base, there was a span of 14 bases. The CDR3 loop reads CASSFSQGGNTEAFF. CDR3 DNA: TGTGCCAGCTCATTTTCCCAGGGTGGGAACACTGAAGCTTTCTTT.

The J gene is TRBJ2-3, the V gene TRBV7-2; unclear D gene. This CDR3 contains 15 residues. Germline values: CDR1 SGHTA, CDR2 FQGNSA. Trimming removed 5 bases from V and 6 bases from J, with 18 bases in between. CDR3 protein: CASSPRYSFRDTQYF. CDR3 DNA: TGTGCCAGCAGCCCCCGATACTCTTTTCGGGATACGCAGTATTTT.

The chain has TRBV18 and TRBJ1-2, with D tentatively TRBD1 (6 bases). V lost 2 bases to trimming and J lost 6 bases, with 16 bases between them. Germline V gene data show CDR1 as KGHSH and CDR2 as LQKENI. This CDR3 spans 15 amino acids. The CDR3 coding sequence is TGTGCCAGCTCACCAAGTACAGGGAGTTTTGATGGCTACACCTTC. Residues: CASSPSTGSFDGYTF.

The chain joins TRBV19 to TRBJ1-1, with a weak D call TRBD1 (5 bases). Germline assignment: CDR1 LNHDA and CDR2 SQIVND (reference sequence). Trimming shortened V by 7 bases and J by 2 bases, and 14 bases separated the two germline ends. The CDR3 is made up of 14 amino acids. The CDR3 nucleotides are TGTGCCAGTACCCCCGGGGGTATAAACACTGAAGCTTTCTTT. Translated: CASTPGGINTEAFF.

CDR3 nucleotide sequence: TGCGCCAGCAGCTTGGCCCGCGGGGTGAACACCGGGGAGCTGTTTTTT. Its protein is CASSLARGVNTGELFF. This chain joins TRBV5-1 and TRBJ2-2; TRBD2 might be the D (6 bases). V was trimmed by 0 bases and J by 1 base, leaving 10 bases between them. Germline loops: CDR1 SGHRS, CDR2 YFSETQ. This CDR3 comprises 16 residues.

The J gene is TRBJ2-1, the V gene TRBV5-1, with 8 bases identical to TRBD2. The CDR3 covers 17 residues. Germline assignment: CDR1 SGHRS and CDR2 YFSETQ. The J segment lost 0 bases and the V segment lost 0 bases, leaving 5 bases of the junction unmatched. CDR3 sequence (DNA): TGCGCCAGCAGCTTGGGTCGGGGGGGCGACTCCTACAATGAGCAGTTCTTC. This encodes CASSLGRGGDSYNEQFF.

Here the CDR3 DNA reads TGTGCCAGTGGGGCCTCCTACGAGCAGTACTTC. Protein product: CASGASYEQYF. This chain links TRBV19 with TRBJ2-7; TRBD1 is a possible D gene (5 bases). This CDR3 has 11 residues. V gave up 8 bases and J gave up 0 bases, with 5 bases separating them. CDR1 and CDR2 (germline): LNHDA, SQIVND (reference sequence).